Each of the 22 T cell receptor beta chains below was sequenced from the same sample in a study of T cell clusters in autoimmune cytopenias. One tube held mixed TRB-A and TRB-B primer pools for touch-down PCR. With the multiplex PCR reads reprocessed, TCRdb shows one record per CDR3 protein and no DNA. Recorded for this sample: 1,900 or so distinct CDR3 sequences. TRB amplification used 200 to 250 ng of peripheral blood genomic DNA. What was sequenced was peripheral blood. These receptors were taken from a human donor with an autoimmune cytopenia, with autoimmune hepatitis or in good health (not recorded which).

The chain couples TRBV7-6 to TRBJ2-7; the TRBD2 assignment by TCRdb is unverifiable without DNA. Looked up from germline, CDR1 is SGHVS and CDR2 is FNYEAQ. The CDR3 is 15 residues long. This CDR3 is CASSLVQSGRSEQYF.

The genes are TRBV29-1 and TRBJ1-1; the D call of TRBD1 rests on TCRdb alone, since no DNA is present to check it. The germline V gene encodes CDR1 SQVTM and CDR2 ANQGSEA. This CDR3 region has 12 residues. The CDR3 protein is CSVSRGNTEAFF.

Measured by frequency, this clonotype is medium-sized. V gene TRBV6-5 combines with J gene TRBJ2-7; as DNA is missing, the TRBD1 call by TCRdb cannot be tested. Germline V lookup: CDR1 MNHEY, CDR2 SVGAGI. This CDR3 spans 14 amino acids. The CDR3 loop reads CASSYKVQGYEQYF.

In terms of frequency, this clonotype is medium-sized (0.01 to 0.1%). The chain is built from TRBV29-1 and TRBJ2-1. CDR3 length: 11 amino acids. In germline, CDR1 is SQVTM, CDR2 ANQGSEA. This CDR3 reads CSVVTASEQFF.

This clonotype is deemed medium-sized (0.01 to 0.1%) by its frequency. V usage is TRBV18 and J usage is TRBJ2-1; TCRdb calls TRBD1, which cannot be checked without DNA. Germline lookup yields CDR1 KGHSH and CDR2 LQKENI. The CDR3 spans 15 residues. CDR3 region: CASSPDGGRRNEQFF.

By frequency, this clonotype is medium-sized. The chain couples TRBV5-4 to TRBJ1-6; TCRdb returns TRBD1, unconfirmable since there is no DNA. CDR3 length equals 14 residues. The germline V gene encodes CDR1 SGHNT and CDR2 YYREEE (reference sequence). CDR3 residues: CASSLRGSYSPLHF.

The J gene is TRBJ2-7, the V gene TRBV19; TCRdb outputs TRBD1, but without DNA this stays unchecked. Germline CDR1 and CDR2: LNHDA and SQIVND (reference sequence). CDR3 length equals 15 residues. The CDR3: CASSAAGTDYYEQYF.

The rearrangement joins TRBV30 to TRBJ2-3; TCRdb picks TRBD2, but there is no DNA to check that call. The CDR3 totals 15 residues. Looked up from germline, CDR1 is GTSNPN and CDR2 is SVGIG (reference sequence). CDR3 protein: CAWSQTSGIPDTQYF.

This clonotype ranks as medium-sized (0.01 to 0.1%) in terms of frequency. CDR3 protein: CAWGRDGEKLFF. The chain links TRBV30 to TRBJ1-4; there is no DNA to check the TCRdb D call of TRBD1. Germline assignment: CDR1 GTSNPN and CDR2 SVGIG (reference sequence). The CDR3 has 12 residues.

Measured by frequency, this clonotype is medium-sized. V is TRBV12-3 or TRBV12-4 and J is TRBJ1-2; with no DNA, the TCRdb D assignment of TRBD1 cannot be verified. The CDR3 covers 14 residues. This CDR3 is CASSLQGANYGYTF.

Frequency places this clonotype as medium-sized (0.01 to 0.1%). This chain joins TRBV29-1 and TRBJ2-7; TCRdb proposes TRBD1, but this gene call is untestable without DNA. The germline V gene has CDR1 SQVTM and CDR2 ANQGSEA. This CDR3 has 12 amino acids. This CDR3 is CSVVQGPYEQYF.

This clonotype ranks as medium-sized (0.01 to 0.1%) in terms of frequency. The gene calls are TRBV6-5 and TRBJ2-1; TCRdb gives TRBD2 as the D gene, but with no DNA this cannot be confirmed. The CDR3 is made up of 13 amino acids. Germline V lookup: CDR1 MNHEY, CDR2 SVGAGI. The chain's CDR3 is CASSEAENNEQFF.

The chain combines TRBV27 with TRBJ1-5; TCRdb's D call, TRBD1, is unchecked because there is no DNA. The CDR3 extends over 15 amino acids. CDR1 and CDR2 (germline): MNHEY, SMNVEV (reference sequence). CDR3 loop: CASSFSQGNNQPQHF.

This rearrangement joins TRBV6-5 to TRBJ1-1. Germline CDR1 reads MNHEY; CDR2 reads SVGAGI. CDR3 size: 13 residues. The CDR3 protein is CASSYSLNTEAFF.

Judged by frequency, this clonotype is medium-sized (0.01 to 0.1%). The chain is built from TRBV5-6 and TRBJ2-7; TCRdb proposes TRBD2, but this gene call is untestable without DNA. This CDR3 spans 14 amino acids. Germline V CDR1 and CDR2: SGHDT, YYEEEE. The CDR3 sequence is CASSVVGGRNEQYF.

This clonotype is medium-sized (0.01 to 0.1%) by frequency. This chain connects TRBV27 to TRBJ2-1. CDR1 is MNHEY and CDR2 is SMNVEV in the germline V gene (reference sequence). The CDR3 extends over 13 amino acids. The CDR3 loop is CASSFGGWYEQFF.

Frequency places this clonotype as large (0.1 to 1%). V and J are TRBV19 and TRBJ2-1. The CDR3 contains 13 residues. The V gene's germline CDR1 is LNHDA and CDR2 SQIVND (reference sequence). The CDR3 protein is CASSIGSPNEQFF.

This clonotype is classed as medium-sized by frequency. The CDR3 sequence: CASSMWRGAYEQYF. The J gene is TRBJ2-7, the V gene TRBV19; TCRdb lists TRBD2, though no DNA is available to test this call. Germline CDR1 and CDR2: LNHDA and SQIVND (reference sequence). CDR3 length equals 14 residues.

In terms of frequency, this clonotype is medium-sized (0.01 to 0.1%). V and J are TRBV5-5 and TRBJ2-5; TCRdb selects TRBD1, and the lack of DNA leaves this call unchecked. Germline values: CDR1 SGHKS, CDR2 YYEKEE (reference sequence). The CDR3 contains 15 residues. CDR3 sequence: CASSSRDRGQETQYF.

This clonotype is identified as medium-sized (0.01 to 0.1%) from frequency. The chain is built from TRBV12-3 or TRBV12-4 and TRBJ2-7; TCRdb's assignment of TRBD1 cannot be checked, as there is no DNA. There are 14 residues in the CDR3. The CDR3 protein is CASSPMTASYEQYF.

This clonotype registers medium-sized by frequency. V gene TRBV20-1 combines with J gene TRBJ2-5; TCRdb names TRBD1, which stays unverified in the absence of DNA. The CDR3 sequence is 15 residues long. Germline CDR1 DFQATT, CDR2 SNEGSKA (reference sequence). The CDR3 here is CSAKDGQGNQETQYF.

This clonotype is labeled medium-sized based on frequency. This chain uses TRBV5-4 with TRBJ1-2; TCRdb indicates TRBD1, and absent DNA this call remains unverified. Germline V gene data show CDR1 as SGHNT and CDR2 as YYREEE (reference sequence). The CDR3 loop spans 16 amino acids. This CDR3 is CASSLDTQGAGYGYTF.